This TCR beta chain was sequenced for a study of identical twins' blood T cells. Overall study context: Roughly 12 libraries, six alpha and six beta, gave around 50 million reads.

TCRdb fed the 5' RACE reads into MiXCR, producing one record per CDR3 protein. The sample has 350,000 to 450,000 distinct CDR3 sequences, roughly 30% seen once; the top ten hold 6.1%. This CDR3 has 13 residues. V was pared by 3 bases and J by 3 bases, with 5 bases of the junction left unmatched. Looked up from germline, CDR1 is DFQATT and CDR2 is SNEGSKA (reference sequence). This rearrangement joins TRBV20-1 to TRBJ2-7; 7 bases are a match to TRBD1. What was sequenced was PBMCs. The receptor was isolated from a woman aged 18-49 years in good health. CDR3 residues: CSARGDSGYEQYF. The CDR3 DNA follows: TGCAGTGCTAGGGGGGACAGTGGCTACGAGCAGTACTTC.